The rows below give T cell receptor beta chains drawn from one sample of a study of CD8 T cells in Susac syndrome. TCRdb ran MiXCR on the immunoSEQ multiplex PCR reads and lists one entry per CDR3 protein. This sample carries 100,000 to 150,000 distinct CDR3 sequences, around 94% of them seen once, and the ten largest clones take less than 0.25%. Sequencing was done on a sample of CD8+ T cells from PBMCs. The receptors here all came from a human donor with Susac syndrome. The CDR3 runs from the conserved cysteine through the conserved F or W. The D gene is left open where the match is weak. The listing skips clone size in some rows; elsewhere it reads once, few, many or a size class.

D	V	size	J	DNA	CDR3
TRBD2	TRBV12-3/TRBV12-4	-	TRBJ2-2	TGTGCCAGCCAACCGGGTAGCGGGGGGGGTACCGGGGAGCTGTTTTTT	CASQPGSGGGTGELFF
-	TRBV11-3	-	TRBJ2-5	TGTGCCAGCAGCCCCCGAGGGTCTCAAGGGACCCAGTACTTC	CASSPRGSQGTQYF
-	TRBV20-1	-	TRBJ2-7	TGCAGTGCTAGAGAAGGCGGGGACACCTACGAGCAGTACTTC	CSAREGGDTYEQYF
-	TRBV30	-	TRBJ1-1	TGTGCCTGGAGTTTAGGTAACGGGAACACTGAAGCTTTCTTT	CAWSLGNGNTEAFF
-	TRBV2	-	TRBJ2-3	TGTGCCATCTTGGCACAGGGCGCAGATACGCAGTATTTT	CAILAQGADTQYF
-	TRBV28	-	TRBJ2-5	TGTGCCAGCAGCTGGAGGGGCAGGGAAGAGACCCAGTACTTC	CASSWRGREETQYF
TRBD1	TRBV7-8	-	TRBJ2-7	TGTGCCAGCAGCTTACCGGGACAGGGAATCGACGAGCAGTACTTC	CASSLPGQGIDEQYF
TRBD2	TRBV30	once	TRBJ2-5	TGTGCCTGGACGGGACTAGGAGATCAAGAGACCCAGTACTTC	CAWTGLGDQETQYF
-	TRBV5-6	-	TRBJ1-2	TGTGCCAGCAGCTTGGAAGGGCCAGACGTTAACTATGGCTACACCTTC	CASSLEGPDVNYGYTF
TRBD1	TRBV6-2/TRBV6-3	-	TRBJ2-7	TGTGCCACCGGGGACAGCCTTACCTACGAGCAGTACTTC	CATGDSLTYEQYF
TRBD1	TRBV13	-	TRBJ2-7	TGTGCCAGCAGCCTAGAACAGGGGCCCTCCTACGAGCAGTACTTC	CASSLEQGPSYEQYF
TRBD1	TRBV6-5	-	TRBJ2-5	TGTGCCAGCAGTCAGGGACAGGGGCAGGAGACCCAGTACTTC	CASSQGQGQETQYF
-	TRBV30	once	TRBJ1-1	TGTGCCTGGAGTGTACAGGGAGACACTGAAGCTTTCTTT	CAWSVQGDTEAFF
TRBD2	TRBV3-1	few	TRBJ2-1	TGTGCCAGCAGCCAAAGTGGGAGGGCCTACAATGAGCAGTTCTTC	CASSQSGRAYNEQFF
-	TRBV6-5	-	TRBJ1-1	TGTGCCAGCCGTCAAGGGGGGTCTGAAGCTTTCTTT	CASRQGGSEAFF
TRBD2	TRBV27	-	TRBJ2-1	TGTGCCAGCAGCCCAGCGGGAGAGTTTCGTAGTGGGTACCGCAATGAGCAGTTCTTC	CASSPAGEFRSGYRNEQFF
-	TRBV7-6	-	TRBJ2-3	TGTGCCAGCAGCTCATACACAGATACGCAGTATTTT	CASSSYTDTQYF
-	TRBV12-5	-	TRBJ2-3	TGTGCTAGTGGACCCTCCGCCGGGGGAAGCACAGATACGCAGTATTTT	CASGPSAGGSTDTQYF
-	TRBV30	-	TRBJ1-3	TGTGCCTGGAGCTGGGACTCTGGAAACACCATATATTTT	CAWSWDSGNTIYF
-	TRBV14	-	TRBJ2-6	TGTGCCAGCAGCCAATCCCAACAGGGTGGGATTGCTGGGGCCAACGTCCTGACTTTC	CASSQSQQGGIAGANVLTF
TRBD1	TRBV5-1	-	TRBJ2-5	TGCGCCAGCAGCTTGGCGAGCGGGACAGGGGTGGGACAAGAGACCCAGTACTTC	CASSLASGTGVGQETQYF
-	TRBV10-2	-	TRBJ1-1	TGCGCCAGCAGGATCACAGTGAACACTGAAGCTTTCTTT	CASRITVNTEAFF
TRBD1	TRBV5-1	-	TRBJ2-3	TGCGCCAGCAGCCGGGACAGCGAAGATACGCAGTATTTT	CASSRDSEDTQYF
TRBD2	TRBV28	-	TRBJ2-7	TGTGCCAGCAGGAACGGGAGGGCCAACGAGCAGTACTTC	CASRNGRANEQYF
-	TRBV5-1	-	TRBJ1-2	TGCGCCAGCAGCTTGGTGGCAGGGGACGGCTACACCTTC	CASSLVAGDGYTF
TRBD2	TRBV3-1	-	TRBJ2-1	TGTGCCAGCAGCCACGAGATGGCTAGCGGGAGTGACAATGAGCAGTTCTTC	CASSHEMASGSDNEQFF
-	TRBV4-1	-	TRBJ2-3	TGCGCCAGCAGCCAAGCGCCAAGAAGCACAGATACGCAGTATTTT	CASSQAPRSTDTQYF
-	TRBV18	few	TRBJ2-5	TGTGCCAGCTCACGGCAGGAGACCCAGTACTTC	CASSRQETQYF
-	TRBV4-3	-	TRBJ2-7	TGCGCCAGCAGCCAAGCCCCCAGCGAAGCCTACGAGCAGTACTTC	CASSQAPSEAYEQYF
TRBD2	TRBV12-3/TRBV12-4	-	TRBJ2-7	TGTGCCAGCAGTTTAACGGCTAGCGGGAGTGTCGAGCAGTACTTC	CASSLTASGSVEQYF
-	TRBV5-1	-	TRBJ2-5	TGCGCCAGCAGCTTGATACAGGGAACGGGAGAGACCCAGTACTTC	CASSLIQGTGETQYF
TRBD2	TRBV27	-	TRBJ2-3	TGTGCCAGCAGTTTATCCCCCGTGGGAGCGGGAGGGGGCACAGATACGCAGTATTTT	CASSLSPVGAGGGTDTQYF
TRBD1	TRBV7-9	-	TRBJ2-5	TGTGCCAGCAGCTTAGAGGGGGCGTATCAGACCCAGTACTTC	CASSLEGAYQTQYF
TRBD1	TRBV7-2	-	TRBJ1-2	TGTGCCAGCAGCTTCGAAATGACAGGGGGCAACGGCTACACCTTC	CASSFEMTGGNGYTF
-	TRBV30	-	TRBJ2-3	TGTGCCTGGAGGGACAACACAGATACGCAGTATTTT	CAWRDNTDTQYF
-	TRBV20-1	-	TRBJ1-5	TGCAGTGCTAGAGATCCTCAGGAAACTGGCCAGCCCCAGCATTTT	CSARDPQETGQPQHF
TRBD1	TRBV6-6	-	TRBJ1-6	TGTGCCAGCAACCCCAGGGGGCTGGGTAATTCACCCCTCCACTTT	CASNPRGLGNSPLHF
TRBD1	TRBV6-2/TRBV6-3	-	TRBJ2-2	TGTGCCAGCAGTTACTCTACCCCGGACAGGGGGACCGGGGAGCTGTTTTTT	CASSYSTPDRGTGELFF
TRBD1	TRBV6-5	-	TRBJ1-2	TGTGCCAGCAGTTACTCGACAGGGGGCTCCTATGGCTACACCTTC	CASSYSTGGSYGYTF
-	TRBV7-9	-	TRBJ1-5	TGTGCCAGCAGCAAGACAGATAGCAATCAGCCCCAGCATTTT	CASSKTDSNQPQHF
-	TRBV6-2/TRBV6-3	-	TRBJ1-2	TGTGCCAGCAGTTACTGGGGAGACTATGGCTACACCTTC	CASSYWGDYGYTF
-	TRBV13	-	TRBJ2-3	TGTGCCAGCAGCCCTAGGCCCTGGACAGCGGTCCCAGATACGCAGTATTTT	CASSPRPWTAVPDTQYF
TRBD2	TRBV28	-	TRBJ2-5	TGTGCCAGCAGTTTAGGACTAGCGGGGGGGGAGACCCAGTACTTC	CASSLGLAGGETQYF
-	TRBV4-2	-	TRBJ2-1	TGTGCCAGCAGCCAAGAGGAGGGAGGCGGGTACAATGAGCAGTTCTTC	CASSQEEGGGYNEQFF
-	TRBV4-1	-	TRBJ2-2	TGCGCCAGCAGCCAATCGGTAACCGGGGAGCTGTTTTTT	CASSQSVTGELFF
-	TRBV6-2/TRBV6-3	once	TRBJ1-2	TGTGCCAGCAGTTACCGGCCTATCTATGGCTACACCTTC	CASSYRPIYGYTF
TRBD2	TRBV12-5	-	TRBJ2-2	TGTGCTAGTGGTACCCTACTAGCGGAAGGACACACCGGGGAGCTGTTTTTT	CASGTLLAEGHTGELFF
TRBD2	TRBV6-2/TRBV6-3	-	TRBJ2-3	TGTGCCAGTTCGGGACTAGTTGAGATTGATACGCAGTATTTT	CASSGLVEIDTQYF
TRBD1	TRBV9	once	TRBJ2-5	TGTGCCAGCAGCGTAGCTGGGACAGGGAGTCAAGAGACCCAGTACTTC	CASSVAGTGSQETQYF
-	TRBV7-8	-	TRBJ1-4	TGTGCCAGCAGCTTCGTCCCATTCGCAACTAATGAAAAACTGTTTTTT	CASSFVPFATNEKLFF